This T cell receptor beta chain was sequenced during a study of post-analysis software for immune sequencing data. At the level of the study: The study covered relapsing-remitting, secondary progressive and progressive-relapsing courses of multiple sclerosis. Overall study results and limits: Four or five TRBV segments (TRBV5-6, TRBV5-1 and TRBV20-1 among them) occurred more frequently in patients than in controls. Controls showed significantly higher normalized Chao1 diversity than did multiple sclerosis patients.

The germline gives CDR1 SGHRS, CDR2 YFSETQ. The CDR3 spans 15 residues. V dropped 5 bases and J dropped 5; count of bases not matched to a gene: 10. Comments on this clonotype: Its antigen is not identified.

Unique molecular identifiers were present in the TCR beta cDNA libraries. Roughly 0.5 million cDNA molecules were obtained from about 0.98 to 11 million T cells. TCRdb redid the calling of the PCR reads with MiXCR, one entry per CDR3 protein. The sample has a few hundred thousand distinct CDR3 sequences, around 40% seen once. This chain uses TRBV5-1 with TRBJ2-5, with 9 bases aligning to TRBD2. This clonotype was sampled from a girl under 18 with multiple sclerosis. Specimen: blood. The CDR3 DNA reads as TGCGCCAGCAGTAGGATTAGCGGGAGTGGGGAGACCCAGTACTTC. Translated, it gives CASSRISGSGETQYF.